The rows below give T cell receptor beta chains drawn from one sample of a study of cytomegalovirus exposure and HLA in healthy donors. Only in-frame clones appear in the TCRdb table, and some are missing; sequencing was by immunoSEQ multiplex PCR. The profile shows about 98,000 clones, about 81% of them singletons. Sequencing used PBMCs. These receptors originate from a man aged 40-50 years in good health and CMV-seronegative. Each CDR3 is given with its conserved first and last residue. The order of the fields is CDR3 protein, CDR3 DNA, D gene, V gene, clone size, J gene. The D gene is left open where the match is weak. Rows give clone size only sometimes, using once, few, many, or a class for an expanded clone.

CDR3 protein: CASSLSLRSQPQHF
CDR3 DNA: TGTGCCAGCAGTTTAAGCCTGCGAAGTCAGCCCCAGCATTTT
D gene: NA
V gene: TRBV28
clone size: once
J gene: TRBJ1-5

CDR3 protein: CASGLVLDYSYEQYF
CDR3 DNA: TGTGCTAGTGGTTTGGTACTAGACTACTCCTACGAGCAGTACTTC
D gene: NA
V gene: TRBV12-5
clone size: NA
J gene: TRBJ2-7

CDR3 protein: CASSPGQGQFF
CDR3 DNA: TGTGCCAGCAGCCCCGGACAGGGTCAGTTCTTC
D gene: TRBD1
V gene: TRBV6-6
clone size: NA
J gene: TRBJ2-1

CDR3 protein: CASSLAREQVSDTQYF
CDR3 DNA: TGCGCCAGCAGCTTGGCCCGGGAGCAGGTTTCGGATACGCAGTATTTT
D gene: NA
V gene: TRBV5-1
clone size: NA
J gene: TRBJ2-3

CDR3 protein: CASSQDRGYSEQYF
CDR3 DNA: TGCGCCAGCAGCCAGGACAGGGGCTACTCCGAGCAGTACTTC
D gene: TRBD1
V gene: TRBV4-3
clone size: NA
J gene: TRBJ2-7

CDR3 protein: CASSPEPGGPGNTIYF
CDR3 DNA: TGTGCCAGCAGCCCGGAGCCCGGGGGACCTGGAAACACCATATATTTT
D gene: NA
V gene: TRBV5-5
clone size: NA
J gene: TRBJ1-3

CDR3 protein: CASSRETGGITDTQYF
CDR3 DNA: TGCGCCAGCAGCAGGGAGACAGGGGGCATCACAGATACGCAGTATTTT
D gene: TRBD1
V gene: TRBV5-1
clone size: NA
J gene: TRBJ2-3

CDR3 protein: CASSENRVRNTEAFF
CDR3 DNA: TGTGCCAGCAGCGAGAACAGGGTAAGAAACACTGAAGCTTTCTTT
D gene: NA
V gene: TRBV7-9
clone size: NA
J gene: TRBJ1-1

CDR3 protein: CASSSDRASSGNTIYF
CDR3 DNA: TGCGCCAGCAGCTCCGACAGGGCGAGCTCTGGAAACACCATATATTTT
D gene: TRBD1
V gene: TRBV5-1
clone size: NA
J gene: TRBJ1-3

CDR3 protein: CASSPGQYNEQFF
CDR3 DNA: TGTGCCAGCAGCCCTGGACAATACAATGAGCAGTTCTTC
D gene: NA
V gene: TRBV5-5
clone size: NA
J gene: TRBJ2-1

CDR3 protein: CAISGTGTSGGINTGELFF
CDR3 DNA: TGTGCCATCAGTGGAACCGGGACTAGCGGGGGGATCAACACCGGGGAGCTGTTTTTT
D gene: TRBD2
V gene: TRBV10-3
clone size: NA
J gene: TRBJ2-2

CDR3 protein: CASKDSYEQYF
CDR3 DNA: TGTGCCAGTAAAGACAGCTACGAGCAGTACTTC
D gene: NA
V gene: TRBV2
clone size: NA
J gene: TRBJ2-7

CDR3 protein: CASRLQGDRLAGANVLTF
CDR3 DNA: TGTGCCAGCCGGCTACAGGGGGATAGGTTGGCTGGGGCCAACGTCCTGACTTTC
D gene: TRBD1
V gene: TRBV2
clone size: NA
J gene: TRBJ2-6

CDR3 protein: CASSPPGTVAGQPQHF
CDR3 DNA: TGTGCCAGCTCACCACCGGGGACAGTGGCCGGCCAGCCCCAGCATTTT
D gene: TRBD1
V gene: TRBV18
clone size: NA
J gene: TRBJ1-5

CDR3 protein: CASSSRPGLAGAWFQFF
CDR3 DNA: TGTGCCAGCAGCTCCCGCCCGGGACTAGCGGGGGCATGGTTCCAGTTCTTC
D gene: TRBD2
V gene: TRBV11-2
clone size: NA
J gene: TRBJ2-1

CDR3 protein: CALRGLNEQYF
CDR3 DNA: TGTGCCCTTAGGGGATTAAACGAGCAGTACTTC
D gene: NA
V gene: TRBV6-1
clone size: NA
J gene: TRBJ2-7

CDR3 protein: CASSHPEGARGTEAFF
CDR3 DNA: TGCGCCAGCAGCCACCCTGAGGGGGCGCGTGGCACTGAAGCTTTCTTT
D gene: TRBD1
V gene: TRBV4-1
clone size: NA
J gene: TRBJ1-1

CDR3 protein: CASSQGVNTEAFF
CDR3 DNA: TGTGCCAGCTCACAGGGGGTGAACACTGAAGCTTTCTTT
D gene: NA
V gene: TRBV18
clone size: NA
J gene: TRBJ1-1

CDR3 protein: CASSPGENYGYTF
CDR3 DNA: TGTGCCAGCTCACCCGGGGAAAACTATGGCTACACCTTC
D gene: NA
V gene: TRBV18
clone size: once
J gene: TRBJ1-2

CDR3 protein: CASSPGNPGNTIYF
CDR3 DNA: TGCGCCAGCAGCCCCGGGAATCCTGGAAACACCATATATTTT
D gene: NA
V gene: TRBV5-1
clone size: NA
J gene: TRBJ1-3

CDR3 protein: CASSKPGQPVAYEQYF
CDR3 DNA: TGTGCCAGCAGTAAACCCGGACAGCCCGTTGCGTACGAGCAGTACTTC
D gene: NA
V gene: TRBV6-9
clone size: once
J gene: TRBJ2-7

CDR3 protein: CASSTRRKLPGQRSDSPLHF
CDR3 DNA: TGTGCCAGTAGTACCCGTCGAAAACTCCCGGGACAAAGGAGCGATTCACCCCTCCACTTT
D gene: NA
V gene: TRBV19
clone size: NA
J gene: TRBJ1-6